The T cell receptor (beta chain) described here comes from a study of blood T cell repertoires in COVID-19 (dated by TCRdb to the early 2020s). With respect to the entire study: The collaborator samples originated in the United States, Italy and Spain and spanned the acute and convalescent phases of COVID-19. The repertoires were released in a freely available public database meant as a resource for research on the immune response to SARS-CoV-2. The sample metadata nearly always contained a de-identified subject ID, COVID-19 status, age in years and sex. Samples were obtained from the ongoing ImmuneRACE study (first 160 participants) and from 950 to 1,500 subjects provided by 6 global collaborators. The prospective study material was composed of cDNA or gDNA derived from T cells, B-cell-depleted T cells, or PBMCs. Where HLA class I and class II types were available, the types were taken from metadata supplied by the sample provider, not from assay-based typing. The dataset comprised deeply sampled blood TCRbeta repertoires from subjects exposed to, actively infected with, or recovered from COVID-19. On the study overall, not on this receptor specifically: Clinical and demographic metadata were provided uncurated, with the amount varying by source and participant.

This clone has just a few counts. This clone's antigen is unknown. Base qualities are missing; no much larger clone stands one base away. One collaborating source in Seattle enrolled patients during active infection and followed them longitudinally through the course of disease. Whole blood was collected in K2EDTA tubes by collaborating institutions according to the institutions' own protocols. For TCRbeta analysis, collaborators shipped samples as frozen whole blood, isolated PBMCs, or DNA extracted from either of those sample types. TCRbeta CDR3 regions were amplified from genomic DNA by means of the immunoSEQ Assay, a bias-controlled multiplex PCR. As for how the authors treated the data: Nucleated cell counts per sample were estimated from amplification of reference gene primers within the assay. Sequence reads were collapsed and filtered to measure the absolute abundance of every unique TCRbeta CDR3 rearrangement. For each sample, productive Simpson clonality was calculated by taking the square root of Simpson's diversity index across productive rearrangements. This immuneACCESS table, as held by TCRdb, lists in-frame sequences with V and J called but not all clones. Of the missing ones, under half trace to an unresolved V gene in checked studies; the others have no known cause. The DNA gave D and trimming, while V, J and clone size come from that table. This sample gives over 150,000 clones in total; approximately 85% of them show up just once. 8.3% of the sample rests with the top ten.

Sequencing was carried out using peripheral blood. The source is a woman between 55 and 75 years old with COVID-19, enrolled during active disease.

The nucleotides read TGTGCCAGCAACCAACCGACAGGGGGCAACTCACCCCTCCACTTT. The translation is CASNQPTGGNSPLHF. The sequence joins TRBV5-5 to TRBJ1-6; the junction holds 10 bases that match TRBD1. Germline trimming: 6 bases from V, 10 bases from J; junction bases outside gene matches: 10. The cysteine opens and the phenylalanine closes a CDR3 of 15 amino acids. Just CDR3 DNA is preserved here, 45 bases in frame from base 1. Based on the germline V gene (reference sequence), the CDR1 and CDR2 sequences are SGHKS and YYEKEE.